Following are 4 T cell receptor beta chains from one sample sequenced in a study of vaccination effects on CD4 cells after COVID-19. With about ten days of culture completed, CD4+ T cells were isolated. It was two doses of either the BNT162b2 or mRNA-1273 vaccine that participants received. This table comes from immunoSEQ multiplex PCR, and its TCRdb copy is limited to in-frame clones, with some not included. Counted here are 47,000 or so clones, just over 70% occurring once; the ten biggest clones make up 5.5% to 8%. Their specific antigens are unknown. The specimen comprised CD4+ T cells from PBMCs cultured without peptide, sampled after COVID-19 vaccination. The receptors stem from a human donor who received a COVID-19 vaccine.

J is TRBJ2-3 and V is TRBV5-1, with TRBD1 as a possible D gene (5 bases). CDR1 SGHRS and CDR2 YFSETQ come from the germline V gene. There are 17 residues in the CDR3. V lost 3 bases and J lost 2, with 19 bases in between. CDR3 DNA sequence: TGCGCCAGCAGCTCTCTGGTCGTCTCAGGGCCCACAGATACGCAGTATTTT. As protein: CASSSLVVSGPTDTQYF. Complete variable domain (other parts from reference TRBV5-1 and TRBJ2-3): KAGVTQTPRYLIKTRGQQVTLSCSPISGHRSVSWYQQTPGQGLQFLFEYFSETQRNKGNFPGRFSGRQFSNSRSEMNVSTLELGDSALYLCASSSLVVSGPTDTQYFGPGTRLTVL.

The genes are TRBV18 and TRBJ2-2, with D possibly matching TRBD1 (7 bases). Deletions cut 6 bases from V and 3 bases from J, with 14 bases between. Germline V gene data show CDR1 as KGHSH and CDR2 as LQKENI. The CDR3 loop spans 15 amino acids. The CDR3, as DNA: TGTGCCAGCTCGTCGGGGGACAGCCACACCGGGGAGCTGTTTTTT. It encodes CASSSGDSHTGELFF. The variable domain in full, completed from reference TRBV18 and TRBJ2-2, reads NAGVMQNPRHLVRRRGQEARLRCSPMKGHSHVYWYRQLPEEGLKFMVYLQKENIIDESGMPKERFSAEFPKEGPSILRIQQVVRGDSAAYFCASSSGDSHTGELFFGEGSRLTVL.

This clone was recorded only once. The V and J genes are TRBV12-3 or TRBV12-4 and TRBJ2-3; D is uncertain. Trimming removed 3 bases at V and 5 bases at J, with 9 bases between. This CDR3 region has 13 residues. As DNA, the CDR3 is TGTGCCAGCAGTTTCCAGATCGGAGATACGCAGTATTTT. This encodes CASSFQIGDTQYF.

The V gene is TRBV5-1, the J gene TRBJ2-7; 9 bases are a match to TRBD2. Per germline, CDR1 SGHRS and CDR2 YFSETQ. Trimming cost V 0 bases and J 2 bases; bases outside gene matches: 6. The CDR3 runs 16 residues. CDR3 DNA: TGCGCCAGCAGCTTGGAGTTTAGCGGGAGACCCTACGAGCAGTACTTC. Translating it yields CASSLEFSGRPYEQYF.